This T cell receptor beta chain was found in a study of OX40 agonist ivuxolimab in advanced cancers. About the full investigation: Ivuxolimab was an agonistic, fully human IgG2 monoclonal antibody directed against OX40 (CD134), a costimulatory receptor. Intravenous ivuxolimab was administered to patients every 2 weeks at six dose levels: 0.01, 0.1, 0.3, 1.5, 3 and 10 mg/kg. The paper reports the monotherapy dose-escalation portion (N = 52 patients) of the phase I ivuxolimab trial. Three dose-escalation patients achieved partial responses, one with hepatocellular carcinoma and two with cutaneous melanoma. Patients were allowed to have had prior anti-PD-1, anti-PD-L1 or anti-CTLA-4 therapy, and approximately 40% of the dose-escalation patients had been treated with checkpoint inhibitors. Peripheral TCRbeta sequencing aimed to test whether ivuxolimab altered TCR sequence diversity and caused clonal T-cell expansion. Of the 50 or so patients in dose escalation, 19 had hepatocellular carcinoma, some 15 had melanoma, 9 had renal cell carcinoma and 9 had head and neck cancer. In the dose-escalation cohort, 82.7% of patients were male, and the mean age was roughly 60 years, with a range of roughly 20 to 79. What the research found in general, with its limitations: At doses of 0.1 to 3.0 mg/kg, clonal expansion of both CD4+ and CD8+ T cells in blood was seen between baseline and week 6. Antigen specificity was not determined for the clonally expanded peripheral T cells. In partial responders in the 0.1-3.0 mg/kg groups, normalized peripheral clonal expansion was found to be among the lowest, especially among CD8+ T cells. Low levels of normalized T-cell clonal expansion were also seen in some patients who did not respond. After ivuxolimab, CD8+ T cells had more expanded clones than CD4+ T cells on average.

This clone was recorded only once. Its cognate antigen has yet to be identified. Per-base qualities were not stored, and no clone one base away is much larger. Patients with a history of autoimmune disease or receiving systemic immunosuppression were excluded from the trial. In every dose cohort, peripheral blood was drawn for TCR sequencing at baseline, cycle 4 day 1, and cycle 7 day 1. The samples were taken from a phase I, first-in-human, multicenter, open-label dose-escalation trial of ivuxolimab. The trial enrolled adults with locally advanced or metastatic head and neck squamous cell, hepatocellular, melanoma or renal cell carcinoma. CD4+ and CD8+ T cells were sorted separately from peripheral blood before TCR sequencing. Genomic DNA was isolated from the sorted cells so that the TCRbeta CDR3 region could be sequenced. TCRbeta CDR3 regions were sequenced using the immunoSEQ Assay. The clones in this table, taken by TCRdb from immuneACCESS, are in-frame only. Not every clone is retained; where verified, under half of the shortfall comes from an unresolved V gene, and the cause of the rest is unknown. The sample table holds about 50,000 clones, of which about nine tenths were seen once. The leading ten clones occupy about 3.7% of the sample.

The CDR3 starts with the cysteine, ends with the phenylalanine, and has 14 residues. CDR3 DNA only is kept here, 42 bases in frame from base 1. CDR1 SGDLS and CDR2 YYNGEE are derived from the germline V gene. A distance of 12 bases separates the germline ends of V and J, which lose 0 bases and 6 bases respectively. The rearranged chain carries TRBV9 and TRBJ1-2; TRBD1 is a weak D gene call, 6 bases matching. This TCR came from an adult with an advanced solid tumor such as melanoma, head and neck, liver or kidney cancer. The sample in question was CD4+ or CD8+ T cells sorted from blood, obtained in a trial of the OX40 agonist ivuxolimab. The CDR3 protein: CASSVAVQGDGYTF. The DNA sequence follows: TGTGCCAGCAGCGTAGCGGTACAGGGCGATGGCTACACCTTC.